This note documents a single T cell receptor beta chain sequence. These data belong to a study of blood T cell repertoires in COVID-19. Study-level background: Specimens from acute and convalescent COVID-19 originated in the United States, Italy and Spain. Nucleic acid was either cDNA or gDNA, and it came from T cells, B-cell-depleted T cells, or PBMCs.

This CDR3 region has 15 residues. Per germline, CDR1 MNHEY and CDR2 SVGAGI. The V and J ends lost 6 bases and 8 bases respectively, with 19 bases between them. In Seattle, patients joined the study during active infection and were tracked longitudinally. As handled by the study authors: Researchers report that nucleated cell counts were estimated from reference gene primer amplification. Data came from immunoSEQ multiplex PCR; TCRdb stores just in-frame clones and leaves some out. V and J calls and clone size are those listed in that table; D and trimming were worked out from the DNA. The sample has around 400,000 clones, 70% to 90% seen once; the top ten hold about 2.1%.

The source material was peripheral blood. The chain couples TRBV6-5 to TRBJ2-2, with D possibly being TRBD2 (6 bases). The receptor was derived from a woman aged 60 to 75 with COVID-19, enrolled during active disease. The CDR3: CASSQGLPPPGELFF. The CDR3 nucleotides are TGTGCCAGCAGCCAGGGACTTCCCCCCCCGGGGGAGCTGTTTTTT.